This entry lists 25 T cell receptor beta chains sequenced from one sample in a study of OX40 agonist ivuxolimab in advanced cancers. The library was produced with the immunoSEQ multiplex PCR assay. TCRdb's version of the immuneACCESS table is confined to in-frame rearrangements and falls short of the full clone set. An unresolved V gene accounts for under half of the shortfall where checked; the remainder is of unknown origin. The sample table records over 15,000 clones; 65% to 90% of these occur just once. The ten biggest clones cover about an eighth of the sample. The input for sequencing was CD4+ or CD8+ T cells sorted from blood, taken in a trial of the OX40 agonist ivuxolimab. These receptors came from an adult with an advanced solid tumor such as melanoma, head and neck, liver or kidney cancer.

V and J are TRBV28 and TRBJ2-1, with TRBD2 as a possible D gene (7 bases). This CDR3 has 15 residues. The V end was cut by 2 bases, the J end by 2 bases, with 10 bases between. The germline gives CDR1 MDHEN, CDR2 SYDVKM. In DNA form, the CDR3 reads TGTGCCAGCAGTTTACGAGGGGGGGCCTACAATGAGCAGTTCTTC. Translating gives CASSLRGGAYNEQFF.

The rearrangement joins TRBV4-2 to TRBJ2-1; 10 bases align to TRBD2. V was pared by 3 bases and J by 4 bases, with 6 bases of the junction left unmatched. The CDR3 runs to 16 residues. The V gene's germline CDR1 is LGHNA and CDR2 YNFKEQ. This CDR3 reads CASSQETSGAYNEQFF. DNA of the CDR3: TGTGCCAGCAGCCAGGAAACTAGCGGGGCATACAATGAGCAGTTCTTC.

The chain joins TRBV5-3 to TRBJ1-5; 8 bases line up with TRBD1. TRBV5-3 is an open reading frame whose function is uncertain. Losses at the gene ends were 1 base for V and 7 bases for J; bases not matched to a gene: 4. The CDR3 spans 14 residues. Written as DNA, the CDR3 is TGTGCCAGAAGCTTGAGACAGGGGTGCCAGCCCCAGCATTTT. It codes for CARSLRQGCQPQHF.

This clone came up once. The V gene is TRBV28, the J gene TRBJ2-1; D unclear. V gave up 4 bases and J gave up 2 bases, with 9 bases separating them. The CDR3 loop spans 14 amino acids. Germline CDR1 is MDHEN and CDR2 is SYDVKM. In DNA form, the CDR3 reads TGTGCCAGCAGTTCGATCCCTACCTACAATGAGCAGTTCTTC. Protein product: CASSSIPTYNEQFF.

The chain is built from TRBV29-1 and TRBJ2-5, with 7 bases aligning to TRBD1. J gave up 3 bases and V 4 bases, and 8 bases lay outside the gene matches. CDR3 size: 14 residues. Per germline, CDR1 SQVTM and CDR2 ANQGSEA. This chain's CDR3 is CSVAYLQGKETQYF. In DNA, the CDR3 is TGCAGCGTTGCATATTTACAGGGGAAAGAGACCCAGTACTTC. Supplemented by reference TRBV29-1 and TRBJ2-5, the full variable domain reads SAVISQKPSRDICQRGTSLTIQCQVDSQVTMMFWYRQQPGQSLTLIATANQGSEATYESGFVIDKFPISRPNLTFSTLTVSNMSPEDSSIYLCSVAYLQGKETQYFGPGTRLLVL.

The chain joins TRBV29-1 to TRBJ2-2; TRBD1 matches at 8 bases. Unmatched junction bases numbered 11, after V lost 7 bases and J lost 4 bases. The CDR3 loop spans 15 amino acids. Germline lookup yields CDR1 SQVTM and CDR2 ANQGSEA. CDR3 amino acids: CSAQGAPVGTGELFF. As DNA, the CDR3 is TGCAGCGCTCAGGGGGCTCCAGTAGGCACCGGGGAGCTGTTTTTT.

The genes are TRBV5-6 and TRBJ1-1; D perhaps matches TRBD1 (5 bases). The length of the CDR3 is 11 residues. The V and J ends lost 4 bases and 9 bases respectively, with 10 bases between them. Germline V gene data show CDR1 as SGHDT and CDR2 as YYEEEE. CDR3: CASSRDRQAFF. In nucleotides, the CDR3 is TGTGCCAGCAGCCGGGACCGCCAAGCTTTCTTT.

This chain joins TRBV2 and TRBJ2-3, with 7 bases lining up with TRBD2. There are 14 residues in the CDR3. Germline V gene sequence: CDR1 SNHLY, CDR2 FYNNEI. The junction had 6 bases not matched to a gene; V was cut back by 7 bases and J by 2 bases. Here the CDR3 reads CASTRAGNTDTQYF. CDR3 nucleotides: TGTGCCAGCACCCGAGCGGGAAACACAGATACGCAGTATTTT.

This chain joins TRBV2 and TRBJ2-1; D is possibly TRBD2 (6 bases). Germline V gene lookup returns CDR1 SNHLY and CDR2 FYNNEI. CDR3 length equals 14 residues. The ends were cut back, 6 bases at V and 6 bases at J, with 15 bases in the middle. CDR3 in amino acids: CASSPMTSFNEQFF. CDR3 nucleotides: TGTGCCAGCAGCCCAATGACTAGTTTCAATGAGCAGTTCTTC.

The table lists this clone with a few counts. This CDR3 reads CASTQGVSSGNTIYF. The CDR3 DNA sequence: TGTGCCAGCACCCAGGGGGTTAGCTCTGGAAACACCATATATTTT. The gene calls are TRBV2 and TRBJ1-3; TRBD1 matches at 7 bases. The CDR3 length is 15 residues. With V trimmed by 7 bases and J by 0 bases, 6 bases remained unmatched. Per germline, CDR1 SNHLY and CDR2 FYNNEI.

The CDR3 nucleotides read TGTGCCAGCCCGATTGGGACTAGCGGGGGAAACAATGAGCAGTTCTTC. This encodes CASPIGTSGGNNEQFF. The chain combines TRBV27 with TRBJ2-1, with 14 bases identical to TRBD2. Trimming cost V 8 bases and J 5 bases; bases outside gene matches: 8. The CDR3 extends over 16 amino acids. Germline V lookup: CDR1 MNHEY, CDR2 SMNVEV (reference sequence).

The V call is TRBV29-1, the J call TRBJ2-1; D remains ambiguous. The V and J ends lost 4 bases and 4 bases respectively, with 8 bases between them. Looked up from germline, CDR1 is SQVTM and CDR2 is ANQGSEA. This CDR3 has 12 residues. The CDR3 spells CSVVDGYNEQFF. CDR3 DNA: TGCAGCGTTGTTGACGGGTACAATGAGCAGTTCTTC.

The chain couples TRBV7-9 to TRBJ1-2; D gene uncertain. V lost 1 base, J lost 8 bases, and 11 bases lay in between. Germline CDR1 reads SEHNR; CDR2 reads FQNEAQ (reference sequence). This CDR3 has 13 residues. This CDR3 is CASSLEDGYGYTF. The CDR3 DNA is TGTGCCAGCAGCTTAGAAGACGGATACGGCTACACCTTC.

The chain uses TRBV28 and TRBJ1-2; the match to TRBD1 covers 7 bases. This CDR3 has 13 residues. Germline trimming cut 7 bases from V and 4 bases from J; bases unmatched to any gene: 6. The germline gives CDR1 MDHEN, CDR2 SYDVKM. CDR3 nucleotide sequence: TGTGCCAGCACTAGGGACAGCTCCTATGGCTACACCTTC. As protein: CASTRDSSYGYTF.

The chain employs TRBV7-2 and TRBJ2-1, with D unclear. V was cut by 1 base and J by 0 bases, with 7 bases left in between. CDR3 length: 15 amino acids. The V gene's germline CDR1 is SGHTA and CDR2 FQGNSA. The CDR3 nucleotides read TGTGCCAGCAGCTTAGGATCCAGCTCCTACAATGAGCAGTTCTTC. Translated: CASSLGSSSYNEQFF.

This chain uses TRBV2 with TRBJ2-7; 7 nucleotides align to TRBD1. The trim removed 6 bases at V and 3 bases at J, leaving 5 bases unmatched. The CDR3 totals 13 residues. The V gene's germline CDR1 is SNHLY and CDR2 FYNNEI. The CDR3 coding sequence is TGTGCCAGCAGACAAAGGGACAGCTACGAGCAGTACTTC. Translation gives CASRQRDSYEQYF.

The chain employs TRBV19 and TRBJ2-2, with D uncertain. The CDR3 totals 14 residues. The V and J ends lost 7 bases and 0 bases respectively, with 9 bases between them. From germline, CDR1 is LNHDA and CDR2 SQIVND (reference sequence). Written as DNA, the CDR3 is TGTGCCAGTACCCACATATCGAACACCGGGGAGCTGTTTTTT. Translation: CASTHISNTGELFF.

The J gene is TRBJ2-1, the V gene TRBV18; no definite D call. This CDR3 comprises 14 residues. The germline V gene encodes CDR1 KGHSH and CDR2 LQKENI. V was trimmed by 3 bases and J by 5 bases, leaving 11 bases between them. The CDR3 protein is CASSPSIQHNEQFF. CDR3 bases: TGTGCCAGCTCACCGTCGATACAGCACAATGAGCAGTTCTTC.

J is TRBJ2-3 and V is TRBV14; D possibly corresponds to TRBD2 (5 bases). V lost 4 bases and J lost 0, with 14 bases in between. This CDR3 comprises 16 residues. Germline loops: CDR1 SGHDN, CDR2 FVKESK. In nucleotides, the CDR3 is TGTGCCAGCAGCCCCCCTCGACGGGGTAGCACAGATACGCAGTATTTT. The encoded protein is CASSPPRRGSTDTQYF.

This clone was observed a single time. The V and J genes are TRBV30 and TRBJ2-1; the D is unclear. V dropped 8 bases and J dropped 9 bases, with 14 bases sitting between them. This CDR3 is built from 11 residues. Germline V gene sequence: CDR1 GTSNPN, CDR2 SVGIG (reference sequence). The CDR3 spells CAGLIGREQFF. The CDR3 DNA is TGTGCCGGCCTCATCGGCCGTGAGCAGTTCTTC.

This clone has just one count. V gene TRBV7-2 combines with J gene TRBJ1-5, with D unresolved. Germline CDR1 reads SGHTA; CDR2 reads FQGNSA. The CDR3 has 13 residues. The V and J ends lost 4 bases and 4 bases respectively, with 8 bases between them. The DNA of the CDR3 is TGTGCCAGCAGCTCCGACGGAAATCAGCCCCAGCATTTT. This encodes CASSSDGNQPQHF.

The chain has TRBV7-2 and TRBJ1-5, with 11 nucleotides matching TRBD1. This CDR3 has 16 residues. V shed 5 bases, J shed 4 bases, and the junction held 7 bases outside the gene matches. Germline V gives CDR1 SGHTA, CDR2 FQGNSA. The CDR3 coding sequence is TGTGCCAGCAGCCCCATGGGACAGGGGGTGAATCAGCCCCAGCATTTT. This gives the protein CASSPMGQGVNQPQHF.

The genes are TRBV11-2 and TRBJ2-3; D not resolved. Per germline, CDR1 SGHAT and CDR2 FQNNGV. The CDR3 consists of 12 residues. The V gene lost 3 bases and the J gene lost 4 bases, with 5 bases spanning the gap. CDR3 region: CASSFSSDTQYF. Here the CDR3 DNA reads TGTGCCAGCAGCTTTTCGTCAGATACGCAGTATTTT. Based on the CDR3 plus reference TRBV11-2 and TRBJ2-3, the full variable domain is EAGVAQSPRYKIIEKRQSVAFWCNPISGHATLYWYQQILGQGPKLLIQFQNNGVVDDSQLPKDRFSAERLKGVDSTLKIQPAKLEDSAVYLCASSFSSDTQYFGPGTRLTVL.

V is TRBV6-1 and J is TRBJ2-7, with D unclear. The CDR3 consists of 11 residues. CDR1 is MNHNS, CDR2 SASEGT, per germline. The V end lost 6 bases, the J end lost 5 bases, and 8 bases lay between the germline ends. CDR3 coding DNA: TGTGCCAGCAGCCCCGGAGACGAGCAGTACTTC. Protein product: CASSPGDEQYF.

The CDR3 nucleotides are TGTGCCAGCAGTTCTAACCTTGGCTACACCTTC. Protein: CASSSNLGYTF. The chain recombines TRBV28 with TRBJ1-2; D gene ambiguous. CDR3 length equals 11 residues. V was cut by 4 bases and J by 7 bases, with 7 bases left in between. Germline lookup yields CDR1 MDHEN and CDR2 SYDVKM.